What follows are 18 T cell receptor beta chains derived from one specimen sequenced in a study of CD8 T cells in ankylosing spondylitis. TCRdb re-called the 5' RACE reads with MiXCR, one entry per CDR3 protein. The sample shows over 200,000 distinct CDR3 sequences, 10% of them seen only once. The sample comprised blood, either unsorted or a sorted T cell fraction (not recorded which). These receptors were taken from a male donor with ankylosing spondylitis or in good health (not recorded which).

This clonotype was observed many times. Here the CDR3 DNA reads TGTGCCAGCAGTTCCCAGACAGGGTTTATAGGCTACACCTTC. The encoded protein is CASSSQTGFIGYTF. The V call is TRBV28, the J call TRBJ1-2; 7 bases fit TRBD1. The CDR3 runs to 14 residues. V lost 4 bases, J lost 8 bases, and 10 bases stayed unmatched. The germline gives CDR1 MDHEN, CDR2 SYDVKM.

This clonotype was recorded many times. The J gene is TRBJ2-3, the V gene TRBV5-1; 13 bases match TRBD2. The V and J ends lost 3 bases and 3 bases, in that order; junction bases with no gene match: 7. The CDR3 spans 17 residues. CDR1 is SGHRS, CDR2 YFSETQ, per germline. CDR3 sequence: CASSYSTTSGGTDTQYF. As DNA, the CDR3 is TGCGCCAGCAGCTACTCGACGACTAGCGGGGGGACAGATACGCAGTATTTT.

This clonotype showed up many times. This chain joins TRBV7-2 and TRBJ2-1, with D possibly matching TRBD2 (5 bases). Germline lookup yields CDR1 SGHTA and CDR2 FQGNSA. The CDR3 has 13 amino acids. The ends were cut back, 1 base at V and 12 bases at J, with 13 bases in the middle. CDR3 protein: CASSLGASSAQFF. In DNA, the CDR3 is TGTGCCAGCAGCTTAGGTGCTAGCTCTGCGCAGTTCTTC.

This clonotype has a handful of counts. V is TRBV5-1 and J is TRBJ2-4, with 9 nucleotides matching TRBD1. Germline V lookup: CDR1 SGHRS, CDR2 YFSETQ. This CDR3 is 13 amino acids long. V was pared by 6 bases and J by 8 bases, with 6 bases of the junction left unmatched. CDR3 in DNA: TGCGCCAGCAATAGGCGACAGGGGGACATTCAGTACTTC. Residues: CASNRRQGDIQYF.

This clonotype was seen ten or more times. The J gene is TRBJ1-5, the V gene TRBV7-8; TRBD1 might be the D (6 bases). The CDR3 loop spans 15 amino acids. The germline V gene has CDR1 SGHVS and CDR2 FQNEAQ. The V end was cut by 1 base, the J end by 2 bases, with 9 bases between. CDR3 coding DNA: TGTGCCAGCAGCTTAGACGGGGGCCGCAATCAGCCCCAGCATTTT. It is translated as CASSLDGGRNQPQHF. Based on the CDR3 plus reference TRBV7-8 and TRBJ1-5, the full variable domain is GAGVSQSPRYKVAKRGQDVALRCDPISGHVSLFWYQQALGQGPEFLTYFQNEAQLDKSGLPSDRFFAERPEGSVSTLKIQRTQQEDSAVYLCASSLDGGRNQPQHFGDGTRLSIL.

Comment on this clonotype: A single base separates this from a much larger clone, so it may be a read error. The chain carries TRBV5-6 and TRBJ2-1; 7 nucleotides line up with TRBD1. CDR1 and CDR2 from the germline V gene are SGHDT and YYEEEE. This CDR3 has 15 amino acids. The CDR3 DNA reads as TGTACCAGCAGCCCGTCGACAGGGACCTACAATGAGCAGTTCTTC. This encodes CTSSPSTGTYNEQFF. The complete variable domain, with remaining parts taken from reference TRBV5-6 and TRBJ2-1, reads DAGVTQSPTHLIKTRGQQVTLRCSPKSGHDTVSWYQQALGQGPQFIFQYYEEEERQRGNFPDRFSGHQFPNYSSELNVNALLLGDSALYLCTSSPSTGTYNEQFFGPGTRLTVL.

This clonotype showed up many times. The rearrangement links TRBV12-3 or TRBV12-4 to TRBJ1-1; TRBD1 might be the D (6 bases). V was pared by 4 bases and J by 5 bases, with 11 bases between. The CDR3 is 13 amino acids. For the CDR3, the DNA is TGTGCCAGCAGTTCCCACAGGGAGACTGAAGCTTTCTTT. It translates to CASSSHRETEAFF.

This clonotype was recorded at least ten times. The chain is built from TRBV7-9 and TRBJ2-3; tentative D call: TRBD2 (5 bases). The V gene lost 5 bases and the J gene lost 5 bases, with 20 bases spanning the gap. There are 16 residues in the CDR3. From germline, CDR1 is SEHNR and CDR2 FQNEAQ (reference sequence). CDR3 DNA: TGTGCCAGCAGCACGCCCCCGGGGTCCCTCGGAGATACGCAGTATTTT. Its protein product is CASSTPPGSLGDTQYF.

This clonotype was seen at least ten times. The V gene is TRBV11-2, the J gene TRBJ2-3, with 9 bases aligning to TRBD2. CDR1 is SGHAT and CDR2 is FQNNGV in the germline V gene. The CDR3 runs to 19 residues. The J segment lost 2 bases and the V segment lost 1 base, leaving 13 bases of the junction unmatched. The CDR3 DNA reads as TGTGCCAGCAGCTTAGTACGGGTTGGTAGCGGGGGACTCACAGATACGCAGTATTTT. It translates to CASSLVRVGSGGLTDTQYF. The variable domain in full, with the rest retrieved from reference TRBV11-2 and TRBJ2-3, is EAGVAQSPRYKIIEKRQSVAFWCNPISGHATLYWYQQILGQGPKLLIQFQNNGVVDDSQLPKDRFSAERLKGVDSTLKIQPAKLEDSAVYLCASSLVRVGSGGLTDTQYFGPGTRLTVL.

This clonotype appeared many times. J is TRBJ1-2 and V is TRBV12-3 or TRBV12-4, with D possibly being TRBD1 (5 bases). Trimming took 2 bases from V and 7 from J, leaving 14 bases between them. The CDR3 runs to 14 residues. The CDR3 sequence: CASSLSDSRGGYTF. CDR3 DNA sequence: TGTGCCAGCAGTTTATCGGATTCTAGGGGTGGCTACACCTTC.

The CDR3 sequence is CASRIGLSQETQYF. In DNA, the CDR3 is TGTGCCAGCAGGATCGGACTATCCCAAGAGACCCAGTACTTC. The chain joins TRBV28 to TRBJ2-5, with D perhaps TRBD2 (6 bases). The CDR3 extends over 14 amino acids. V lost 6 bases and J lost 1, with 12 bases in between. Germline V gene lookup returns CDR1 MDHEN and CDR2 SYDVKM.

This clonotype was seen a handful of times. The CDR3 region is CASSPTPLVKQYF. The DNA for the CDR3 is TGTGCCAGCAGTCCCACCCCACTGGTAAAGCAGTACTTC. The gene calls are TRBV27 and TRBJ2-7; no reliable D call. Germline V CDR1 and CDR2: MNHEY, SMNVEV (reference sequence). V was trimmed by 5 bases and J by 8 bases, leaving 16 bases between them. The CDR3 consists of 13 residues.

Details on this clonotype: Possible read error: a much larger clone is one base away. Because the CDR3 is missing its conserved closing phenylalanine or tryptophan, this is likely a read error. The CDR3 region is CASSLAFGVPEQFL. CDR3 bases: TGTGCCAGCAGCTTAGCGTTCGGGGTCCCTGAGCAGTTCTTA. The rearrangement links TRBV7-2 to TRBJ2-1; D may be TRBD2 (5 bases). Trimming removed 0 bases from V and 9 bases from J, with 12 bases in between. Germline CDR1 SGHTA, CDR2 FQGNSA. The CDR3 totals 14 residues.

V is TRBV30 and J is TRBJ1-2; D remains ambiguous. V lost 0 bases and J lost 6, with 11 bases in between. The CDR3 loop spans 13 amino acids. Germline loops: CDR1 GTSNPN, CDR2 SVGIG (reference sequence). CDR3 coding DNA: TGTGCCTGGAGTGTACGGGCGGATGATGGCTACACCTTC. This gives the protein CAWSVRADDGYTF. Full variable domain (rest looked up from reference TRBV30 and TRBJ1-2): SQTIHQWPATLVQPVGSPLSLECTVEGTSNPNLYWYRQAAGRGLQLLFYSVGIGQISSEVPQNLSASRPQDRQFILSSKKLLLSDSGFYLCAWSVRADDGYTFGSGTRLTVV.

This clonotype was counted only a few times. This chain connects TRBV3-1 to TRBJ2-3; TRBD2 might be the D (6 bases). The V gene lost 5 bases and the J gene lost 4 bases, with 10 bases spanning the gap. Germline V gene data show CDR1 as LGHDT and CDR2 as YNNKEL (reference sequence). This CDR3 has 13 amino acids. The CDR3 nucleotides read TGTGCCAGCAGCGTGACTAGTCCAGATACGCAGTATTTT. Protein: CASSVTSPDTQYF.

This clonotype showed up many times. This rearrangement joins TRBV7-9 to TRBJ2-1; 7 nucleotides agree with TRBD1. The V segment lost 1 base and the J segment 14 bases; nucleotides outside the gene matches: 5. Per germline, CDR1 SEHNR and CDR2 FQNEAQ (reference sequence). The CDR3 runs to 12 residues. The CDR3 nucleotides read TGTGCCAGCAGCTTAGAGGACAGGTCTGAGTTCTTC. This gives the protein CASSLEDRSEFF.

There are many counts of this clonotype. The chain combines TRBV7-6 with TRBJ2-1; 7 nucleotides line up with TRBD1. Looked up from germline, CDR1 is SGHVS and CDR2 is FNYEAQ. With 3 bases clipped from V and 9 bases from J, the junction kept 14 bases outside the gene matches. The CDR3 contains 16 residues. The CDR3 nucleotides read TGTGCCAGCAGCTTCTTTGGGAGCAGGGGGTTTGGTGAGCAGTTCTTC. Protein sequence: CASSFFGSRGFGEQFF.

This clonotype was seen ten or more times. J is TRBJ2-5 and V is TRBV11-2, with 12 nucleotides matching TRBD1. Germline V lookup: CDR1 SGHAT, CDR2 FQNNGV. The J segment lost 4 bases and the V segment lost 4 bases, leaving 10 bases of the junction unmatched. This CDR3 comprises 17 residues. CDR3: CASSSGTGTGGRETQYF. CDR3 bases: TGTGCCAGCAGCTCCGGGACAGGGACAGGGGGCAGAGAGACCCAGTACTTC.